This TCR beta chain was sequenced for a study of blood T cell repertoires in COVID-19. Study-wide background: Samples taken during acute and convalescent COVID-19 were collected in the United States, Italy and Spain.

Study members were between roughly 18 and 100 years old and lived in 20 to 30 US regions. In assigning cohorts, the study relied on participant-reported clinical history. V was shortened by 10 bases and J by 0 bases, with 13 bases between the two germline ends. The CDR3 totals 13 residues. CDR1 ENHRY and CDR2 SYGVKD come from the germline V gene. Profiled with immunoSEQ multiplex PCR; TCRdb holds only in-frame clones, not every one. Among a few hundred thousand clones listed, around 91% were seen once. The sequence derives from a woman under 30 in a cohort exposed to, infected with or recovered from COVID-19 (not recorded which). This chain uses TRBV10-3 with TRBJ2-7, with D unclear. Input material: PBMCs or T cells enriched from blood (not recorded which). The CDR3 coding sequence is TGTGCCACCCACGGAGAGGCCTCCTACGAGCAGTACTTC. Encoded protein: CATHGEASYEQYF.